The present T cell receptor (beta chain) was sequenced within a study of shared clonotypes between healthy human individuals. Recent acute infections and vaccinations were absent in the healthy HIV-negative adult donors. Overall study findings and caveats: Limitation of the genetic and exposure-history diversity represented came from the few donors.

Germline-derived CDR1 and CDR2 are SGHTA and FQGNSA. The CDR3 runs to 15 residues. The V and J ends lost 5 bases and 2 bases, in that order; junction bases with no gene match: 4. A note on this clone: Its antigen is undetermined.

Deep-level assay runs were performed. Repertoires were generated with immunoSEQ multiplex PCR, while TCRdb's copy carries only in-frame clones and drops some. This table has some 1.4 million clones, 95% to 97% appearing once. V is TRBV7-2 and J is TRBJ1-5; 9 positions match TRBD1. The sample consisted of naive CD4+ T cells sorted from blood. Subset indicated: CD45RA+ positively selected. The clonotype originates from a young man in good health. The CDR3 spells CASSGRDRGNQPQHF. CDR3 bases: TGTGCCAGCAGCGGGCGGGACAGGGGCAATCAGCCCCAGCATTTT.